The T cell receptor beta chain described here comes from a study of blood T cell repertoires in COVID-19. For the study at large: COVID-19 samples from acute and convalescent phases originated in the United States, Italy and Spain. PBMCs, B-cell-depleted T cells, or T cells provided the cDNA or gDNA that made up the material.

In the original processing: Amplifying reference gene primers gave estimates of nucleated cell counts. Profiling relied on immunoSEQ multiplex PCR, and the TCRdb table lists in-frame clones only, not all of them. The V and J calls and clone size were taken over from that table, and D and trimming were inferred from the DNA. The table lists fewer than 500,000 clones, over 65% of them singletons, with around 1% in the top ten. The germline V gene has CDR1 MGHRA and CDR2 YSYEKL. The CDR3 runs to 16 residues. Trimming removed 6 bases from V and 0 bases from J, with 16 bases in between. The sequence derives from a human donor with acute or convalescent COVID-19. The donor label of this sample is uncertain. Sequenced: peripheral blood. The gene calls are TRBV4-1 and TRBJ2-3; D not certain. The CDR3 coding sequence is TGCGCCAGCAGGACGAGTCAGGCAGCTAGCACAGATACGCAGTATTTT. As protein: CASRTSQAASTDTQYF.